The rows below give T cell receptor beta chains drawn from one sample of a study of T cell clonotyping in hematopoietic cell transplantation. Libraries were prepared by immunoSEQ multiplex PCR; TCRdb keeps only in-frame clonotypes and omits some of them. The table lists fewer than 9,000 clones, 87% of them singletons. The sequences come from PBMCs, collected 100 days after allogeneic stem cell transplant. Receptors were obtained from a male patient between 50 and 60 years old who had an allogeneic stem cell transplant from a related donor, so the T cells may come from the graft donor. Some clones in this sample may be carry-over from other donors' samples. The CDR3 runs from the conserved cysteine through the conserved F or W. Each record gives: V gene, J gene, clone size, D gene, CDR3 protein, CDR3 DNA. The D gene is left open where the match is weak. Some rows have no size entry. The others give once, few or many, or a class for an expanded clone.

v_gene: TRBV7-2
j_gene: TRBJ1-5
abundance: .
d_gene: .
CDR3aa: CASSLGRDQPQHF
CDR3nt: TGTGCCAGCAGCTTAGGGCGGGACCAGCCCCAGCATTTT

v_gene: TRBV30
j_gene: TRBJ2-7
abundance: .
d_gene: .
CDR3aa: CAWNARAGYEQYF
CDR3nt: TGTGCCTGGAATGCAAGGGCTGGGTACGAGCAGTACTTC

v_gene: TRBV4-3
j_gene: TRBJ1-2
abundance: .
d_gene: .
CDR3aa: CASSQDRKGLSYGYTF
CDR3nt: TGCGCCAGCAGCCAAGATAGGAAGGGGCTTAGCTATGGCTACACCTTC

v_gene: TRBV6-1
j_gene: TRBJ1-2
abundance: .
d_gene: TRBD1
CDR3aa: CASSGQGPGGYTF
CDR3nt: TGTGCCAGCAGCGGACAGGGACCGGGTGGCTACACCTTC

v_gene: TRBV6-1
j_gene: TRBJ2-7
abundance: .
d_gene: TRBD1
CDR3aa: CASSEWDSSYEQYF
CDR3nt: TGTGCCAGCAGTGAATGGGACAGCTCCTACGAGCAGTACTTC

v_gene: TRBV19
j_gene: TRBJ1-5
abundance: .
d_gene: .
CDR3aa: CASSMGVGRLRANQPQHF
CDR3nt: TGTGCCAGTAGTATGGGGGTGGGACGCCTGAGGGCCAATCAGCCCCAGCATTTT

v_gene: TRBV5-6
j_gene: TRBJ1-2
abundance: .
d_gene: .
CDR3aa: CASSLAGRRDYGYTF
CDR3nt: TGTGCCAGCAGCTTGGCGGGGAGGAGAGACTATGGCTACACCTTC

v_gene: TRBV15
j_gene: TRBJ1-2
abundance: .
d_gene: .
CDR3aa: CATSRDKGTDYGYTF
CDR3nt: TGTGCCACCAGCAGAGATAAGGGGACGGACTATGGCTACACCTTC

v_gene: TRBV30
j_gene: TRBJ2-5
abundance: once
d_gene: TRBD1
CDR3aa: CAWSVSGGETQYF
CDR3nt: TGTGCCTGGAGTGTATCAGGGGGAGAGACCCAGTACTTC

v_gene: TRBV10-3
j_gene: TRBJ2-6
abundance: .
d_gene: .
CDR3aa: CAISDGAPGVAGANVLTF
CDR3nt: TGTGCCATCAGTGACGGGGCCCCAGGTGTCGCTGGGGCCAACGTCCTGACTTTC

v_gene: TRBV19
j_gene: TRBJ2-5
abundance: .
d_gene: .
CDR3aa: CASSVNGQETQYF
CDR3nt: TGTGCCAGTAGTGTAAACGGCCAAGAGACCCAGTACTTC

v_gene: TRBV30
j_gene: TRBJ1-5
abundance: .
d_gene: .
CDR3aa: CAWGGRFSNQPQHF
CDR3nt: TGTGCCTGGGGAGGAAGATTTAGCAATCAGCCCCAGCATTTT

v_gene: TRBV4-1
j_gene: TRBJ1-4
abundance: .
d_gene: .
CDR3aa: CASSQPQGGEKLFF
CDR3nt: TGCGCCAGCAGCCAACCCCAGGGTGGTGAAAAACTGTTTTTT

v_gene: TRBV11-2
j_gene: TRBJ2-4
abundance: .
d_gene: TRBD2
CDR3aa: CASSIATSWGNIQYF
CDR3nt: TGTGCCAGCAGCATAGCGACTAGCTGGGGAAACATTCAGTACTTC

v_gene: TRBV6-5
j_gene: TRBJ2-5
abundance: .
d_gene: TRBD1
CDR3aa: CASSLTGLQETQYF
CDR3nt: TGTGCCAGCAGTCTGACAGGGCTACAAGAGACCCAGTACTTC

v_gene: TRBV7-6
j_gene: TRBJ1-4
abundance: .
d_gene: .
CDR3aa: CASSAEPGLNEKLFF
CDR3nt: TGTGCCAGCAGCGCCGAGCCGGGGCTTAATGAAAAACTGTTTTTT

v_gene: TRBV4-2
j_gene: TRBJ2-7
abundance: .
d_gene: .
CDR3aa: CASSPSTRQSYEQYF
CDR3nt: TGTGCCAGCAGCCCCAGCACGAGGCAATCCTACGAGCAGTACTTC

v_gene: TRBV6-1
j_gene: TRBJ1-3
abundance: .
d_gene: .
CDR3aa: CASSYSSGNTIYF
CDR3nt: TGTGCCAGCAGTTATAGCTCTGGAAACACCATATATTTT

v_gene: TRBV5-8
j_gene: TRBJ2-7
abundance: once
d_gene: .
CDR3aa: CASSSEFRAYEQYF
CDR3nt: TGTGCCAGCAGCTCGGAATTCAGGGCTTACGAGCAGTACTTC

v_gene: TRBV7-9
j_gene: TRBJ1-1
abundance: .
d_gene: .
CDR3aa: CASSREEFEAFF
CDR3nt: TGTGCCAGCAGCAGGGAGGAGTTTGAAGCTTTCTTT

v_gene: TRBV5-1
j_gene: TRBJ1-2
abundance: .
d_gene: .
CDR3aa: CASSLEVGGYGYTF
CDR3nt: TGCGCCAGCAGCTTGGAGGTAGGGGGATATGGCTACACCTTC

v_gene: TRBV12-5
j_gene: TRBJ2-3
abundance: .
d_gene: .
CDR3aa: CASGLVGAGPRSDTQYF
CDR3nt: TGTGCTAGTGGTTTGGTAGGGGCGGGCCCTCGGTCAGATACGCAGTATTTT

v_gene: TRBV4-3
j_gene: TRBJ1-2
abundance: .
d_gene: .
CDR3aa: CASSQTDRSGGYTF
CDR3nt: TGCGCCAGCAGCCAAACCGACAGGTCAGGAGGCTACACCTTC

v_gene: TRBV30
j_gene: TRBJ2-7
abundance: .
d_gene: .
CDR3aa: CAWSVGWNEQYF
CDR3nt: TGTGCCTGGAGTGTAGGGTGGAACGAGCAGTACTTC

v_gene: TRBV29-1
j_gene: TRBJ1-4
abundance: .
d_gene: .
CDR3aa: CSVDQGGEKLFF
CDR3nt: TGCAGCGTTGACCAGGGTGGGGAAAAACTGTTTTTT

v_gene: TRBV6-5
j_gene: TRBJ1-6
abundance: .
d_gene: TRBD1
CDR3aa: CASSYSSNRGNSPLHF
CDR3nt: TGTGCCAGCAGTTACTCGAGTAACAGGGGGAATTCACCCCTCCACTTT

v_gene: TRBV7-3
j_gene: TRBJ1-1
abundance: .
d_gene: .
CDR3aa: CASSFGGGHEAFF
CDR3nt: TGTGCCAGCAGCTTTGGAGGGGGACATGAAGCTTTCTTT

v_gene: TRBV30
j_gene: TRBJ1-1
abundance: medium-sized
d_gene: TRBD1
CDR3aa: CAWSVGQGTEAFF
CDR3nt: TGTGCCTGGAGCGTGGGACAGGGAACTGAAGCTTTCTTT

v_gene: TRBV10-3
j_gene: TRBJ2-1
abundance: .
d_gene: .
CDR3aa: CAISEEWGGSNEQFF
CDR3nt: TGTGCCATCAGTGAGGAGTGGGGGGGCTCCAATGAGCAGTTCTTC

v_gene: TRBV19
j_gene: TRBJ1-6
abundance: once
d_gene: .
CDR3aa: CASSYGRPGNSPLHF
CDR3nt: TGTGCCAGTAGCTACGGACGGCCTGGGAATTCGCCCCTCCACTTT

v_gene: TRBV10-1
j_gene: TRBJ2-1
abundance: .
d_gene: .
CDR3aa: CASSENWGNEQFF
CDR3nt: TGCGCCAGCAGTGAGAATTGGGGCAATGAGCAGTTCTTC

v_gene: TRBV6-5
j_gene: TRBJ2-7
abundance: .
d_gene: .
CDR3aa: CASSYGGSSYEQHF
CDR3nt: TGTGCCAGCAGTTACGGGGGAAGCTCCTACGAGCAGCACTTC

v_gene: TRBV28
j_gene: TRBJ1-5
abundance: .
d_gene: .
CDR3aa: CASSLYEGQPQHF
CDR3nt: TGTGCCAGCAGTTTATATGAAGGACAGCCCCAGCATTTT

v_gene: TRBV30
j_gene: TRBJ2-1
abundance: .
d_gene: TRBD2
CDR3aa: CARGRNNEQFF
CDR3nt: TGTGCCCGCGGGAGGAACAATGAGCAGTTCTTC

v_gene: TRBV6-5
j_gene: TRBJ1-1
abundance: .
d_gene: .
CDR3aa: CASSFGGTEAFF
CDR3nt: TGTGCCAGCAGTTTTGGGGGGACTGAAGCTTTCTTT

v_gene: TRBV7-9
j_gene: TRBJ2-7
abundance: .
d_gene: TRBD1
CDR3aa: CASSLGGRGLYEQYF
CDR3nt: TGTGCCAGCAGCTTAGGGGGCAGGGGGCTCTACGAGCAGTACTTC

v_gene: TRBV6-1
j_gene: TRBJ2-1
abundance: .
d_gene: .
CDR3aa: CASSGRDTLFVSEQFF
CDR3nt: TGTGCCAGCAGTGGGAGGGACACCCTTTTCGTTTCTGAGCAGTTCTTC

v_gene: TRBV30
j_gene: TRBJ1-5
abundance: .
d_gene: .
CDR3aa: CAWTRGPGMGQPQHF
CDR3nt: TGTGCCTGGACGAGAGGGCCGGGGATGGGTCAGCCCCAGCATTTT

v_gene: TRBV2
j_gene: TRBJ1-3
abundance: .
d_gene: .
CDR3aa: CASRRGFSGNTIYF
CDR3nt: TGTGCCAGCAGGCGGGGGTTCTCTGGAAACACCATATATTTT

v_gene: TRBV4-2
j_gene: TRBJ2-3
abundance: .
d_gene: .
CDR3aa: CASGSGGSSDTQYF
CDR3nt: TGTGCCAGCGGATCGGGGGGCTCATCAGATACGCAGTATTTT

v_gene: TRBV9
j_gene: TRBJ2-2
abundance: .
d_gene: .
CDR3aa: CASSPSTLNTGELFF
CDR3nt: TGTGCCAGCAGCCCATCGACCCTGAACACCGGGGAGCTGTTTTTT

v_gene: TRBV14
j_gene: TRBJ1-6
abundance: .
d_gene: .
CDR3aa: CASSQVQGNSPLHF
CDR3nt: TGTGCCAGCAGCCAAGTCCAGGGGAATTCACCCCTCCACTTT

v_gene: TRBV30
j_gene: TRBJ1-2
abundance: .
d_gene: .
CDR3aa: CAWSPAVGGYTF
CDR3nt: TGTGCCTGGAGTCCTGCGGTGGGTGGCTACACCTTC

v_gene: TRBV5-4
j_gene: TRBJ1-5
abundance: .
d_gene: .
CDR3aa: CASSRDINQPQHF
CDR3nt: TGTGCCAGCAGCAGGGACATAAATCAGCCCCAGCATTTT

v_gene: TRBV30
j_gene: TRBJ1-1
abundance: .
d_gene: .
CDR3aa: CAWFVNTEAFF
CDR3nt: TGTGCCTGGTTCGTGAACACTGAAGCTTTCTTT

v_gene: TRBV11-2
j_gene: TRBJ2-7
abundance: .
d_gene: TRBD2
CDR3aa: CASSFIREGWYEQYF
CDR3nt: TGTGCCAGCAGCTTCATACGGGAGGGGTGGTACGAGCAGTACTTC

v_gene: TRBV6-5
j_gene: TRBJ2-7
abundance: .
d_gene: .
CDR3aa: CASSYSGYLEQYF
CDR3nt: TGTGCCAGCAGTTACTCTGGGTACCTCGAGCAGTACTTC

v_gene: TRBV19
j_gene: TRBJ2-2
abundance: .
d_gene: .
CDR3aa: CASRQANTGELFF
CDR3nt: TGTGCCAGTAGACAGGCCAACACCGGGGAGCTGTTTTTT

v_gene: TRBV4-2
j_gene: TRBJ1-2
abundance: once
d_gene: TRBD1
CDR3aa: CASSPDRTGFGGYTF
CDR3nt: TGTGCCAGCAGCCCCGATAGGACAGGGTTTGGCGGCTACACCTTC

v_gene: TRBV14
j_gene: TRBJ2-3
abundance: .
d_gene: .
CDR3aa: CASSFGADTQYF
CDR3nt: TGTGCCAGCAGCTTCGGAGCGGATACGCAGTATTTT

v_gene: TRBV4-1
j_gene: TRBJ1-4
abundance: once
d_gene: .
CDR3aa: CASSQDINPNEKLFF
CDR3nt: TGCGCCAGCAGCCAAGATATAAACCCAAATGAAAAACTGTTTTTT

v_gene: TRBV2
j_gene: TRBJ1-5
abundance: once
d_gene: TRBD1
CDR3aa: CASGRDRAMNQPQHF
CDR3nt: TGTGCCAGCGGGAGAGACAGGGCCATGAATCAGCCCCAGCATTTT

v_gene: TRBV5-7
j_gene: TRBJ1-4
abundance: .
d_gene: .
CDR3aa: CASSFRQGGNEKLFF
CDR3nt: TGTGCCAGCAGCTTTAGGCAAGGGGGTAATGAAAAACTGTTTTTT

v_gene: TRBV2
j_gene: TRBJ1-2
abundance: .
d_gene: TRBD1
CDR3aa: CANSEEDRDLNGYTF
CDR3nt: TGTGCCAACAGTGAAGAGGACAGGGACCTGAATGGCTACACCTTC